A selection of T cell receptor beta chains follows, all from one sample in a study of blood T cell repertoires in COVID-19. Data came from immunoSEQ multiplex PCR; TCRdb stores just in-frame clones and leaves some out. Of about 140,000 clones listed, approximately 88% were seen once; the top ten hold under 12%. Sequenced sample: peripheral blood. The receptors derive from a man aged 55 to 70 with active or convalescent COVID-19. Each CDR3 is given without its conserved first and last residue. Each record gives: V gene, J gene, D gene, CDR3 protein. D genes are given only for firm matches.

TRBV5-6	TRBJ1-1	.	ASSRGWGDTEAF
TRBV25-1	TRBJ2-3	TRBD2	ASSRAGGTDTQY
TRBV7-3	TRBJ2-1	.	ASSLEGRSAYNEQF
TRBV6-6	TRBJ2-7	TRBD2	ASSYSREREGEQY
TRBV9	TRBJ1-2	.	ASSLQADGGFYGYT
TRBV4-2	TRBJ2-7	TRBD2	ASSPGTSGSRYEQY
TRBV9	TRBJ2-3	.	ASSVRGRSTDTQY
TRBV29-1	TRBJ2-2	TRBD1	SVSRGSPGTGELF
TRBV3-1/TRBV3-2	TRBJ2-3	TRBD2	ASSQGTSGRIDTQY
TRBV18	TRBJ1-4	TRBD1	ASSRDSNEKLF
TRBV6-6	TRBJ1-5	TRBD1	ASSRQGGQPQH
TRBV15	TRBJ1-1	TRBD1	ATSTRQGYTEAF
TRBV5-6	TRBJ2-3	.	ASSSGEDTQY
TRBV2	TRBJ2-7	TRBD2	ASSDPGTGLRRQY
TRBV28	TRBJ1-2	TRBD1	ATGTAYGYT
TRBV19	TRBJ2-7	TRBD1	ASSIRGQGYEQY